This TCR beta chain was obtained from a study of OX40 agonist ivuxolimab in advanced cancers. Findings and caveats of the study: The 0.1-3.0 mg/kg partial responders had among the lowest clonal expansion.

A remark on this clone: Its antigen remains unknown.

TCRdb's table, derived via immunoSEQ multiplex PCR, lists solely in-frame clones and lacks some. The sample yields 57,000 or so clones, approximately 90% seen once. Patients who had autoimmune disease history or got systemic immunosuppression were left out. V was clipped by 3 bases and J by 0 bases, with 3 bases between them. Germline V gives CDR1 MDHEN, CDR2 SYDVKM. The CDR3 runs 13 residues. The TCR comes from an adult with an advanced solid tumor such as melanoma, head and neck, liver or kidney cancer. The rearrangement joins TRBV28 to TRBJ1-5; no definite D call. The material was CD4+ or CD8+ T cells sorted from blood, obtained in a trial of the OX40 agonist ivuxolimab. CDR3 in amino acids: CASSFISNQPQHF. The CDR3 nucleotides are TGTGCCAGCAGTTTTATTAGCAATCAGCCCCAGCATTTT. The whole variable domain, remainder taken from reference TRBV28 and TRBJ1-5, is DVKVTQSSRYLVKRTGEKVFLECVQDMDHENMFWYRQDPGLGLRLIYFSYDVKMKEKGDIPEGYSVSREKKERFSLILESASTNQTSMYLCASSFISNQPQHFGDGTRLSIL.